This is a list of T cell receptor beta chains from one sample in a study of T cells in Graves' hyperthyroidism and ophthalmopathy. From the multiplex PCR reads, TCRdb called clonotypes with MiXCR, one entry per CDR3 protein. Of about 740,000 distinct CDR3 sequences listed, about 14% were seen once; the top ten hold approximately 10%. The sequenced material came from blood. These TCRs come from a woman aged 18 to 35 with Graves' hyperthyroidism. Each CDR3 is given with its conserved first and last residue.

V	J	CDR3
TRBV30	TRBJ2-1	CAWSGWGAREQFF
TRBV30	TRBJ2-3	CAWSRSGGTQYF
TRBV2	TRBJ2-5	CASTTGSRGETQYF
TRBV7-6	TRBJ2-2	CASSISPSGRSGELFF
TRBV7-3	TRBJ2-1	CASSLRAGGDGGWNEQFF
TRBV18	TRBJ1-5	CASSAGLISNQPQHF
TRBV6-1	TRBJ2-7	CASSLYSGADYEQYF
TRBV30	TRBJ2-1	CAWSVESSYNEQFF
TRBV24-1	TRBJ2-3	CATSEGTAYTDTQYF
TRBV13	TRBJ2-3	CASSTGLAGGTDTQYF
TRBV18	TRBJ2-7	CASSPDRISSYEQYF
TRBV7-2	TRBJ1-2	CASSLGPGQGYGYGYTF
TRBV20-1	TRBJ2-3	CSARDPRRADTQYF
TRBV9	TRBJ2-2	CASSTSRDRGSVAGELFF
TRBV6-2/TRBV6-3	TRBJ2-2	CASSSLQGVTGELFF
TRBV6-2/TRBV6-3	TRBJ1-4	CASSYPDRGGEKLFF
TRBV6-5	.	CASSSLSGKETQFF
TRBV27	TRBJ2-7	CASRGSGRYEQYF
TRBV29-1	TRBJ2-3	CSVVGFSGKTDTQYF
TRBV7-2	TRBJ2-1	CASSPRTYNEQFF
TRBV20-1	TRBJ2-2	CSASPASGSHLTGELFF
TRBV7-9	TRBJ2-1	CASSAKRTGIGNEQFF
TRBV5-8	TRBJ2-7	CASSPGYRGDGRNEQYF
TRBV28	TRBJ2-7	CASSSSGQGVGEQYF
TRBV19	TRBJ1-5	CASKQTYSNQPQHF
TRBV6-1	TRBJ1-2	CASSGQGILNYGYTF
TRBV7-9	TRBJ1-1	CASSFTNHAEAFF
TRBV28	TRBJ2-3	CASSLRATSGRRTDTQYF
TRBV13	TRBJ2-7	CASSPYSGSLYEQYF
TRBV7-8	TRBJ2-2	CASSLMGSGELFF
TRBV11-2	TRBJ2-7	CASSSADLEAYEQYF
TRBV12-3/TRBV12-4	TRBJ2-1	CASSVSRDFEQFF
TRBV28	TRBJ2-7	CASSLSGYEQYF
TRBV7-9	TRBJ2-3	CASSVTSVTDTQYF
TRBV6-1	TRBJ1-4	CASSYSGGGEKLFF
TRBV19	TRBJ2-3	CARALPTGITDTQYF
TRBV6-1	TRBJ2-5	CASSPLREEETQYF
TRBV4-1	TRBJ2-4	CASSQGTSDSIQYF
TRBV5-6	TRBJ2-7	CASSLWGIAGGLGEQYF
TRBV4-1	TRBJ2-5	CASSLAGTDFGTQYF
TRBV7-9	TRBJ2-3	CASSFQAATDTQYF
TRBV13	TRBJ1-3	CASSLPGGKLTHSGNTIYF
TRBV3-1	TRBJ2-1	CASSHLASGSFGQFF
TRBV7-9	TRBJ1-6	CASSLASSWNSPLHF
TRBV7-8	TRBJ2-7	CASSTRSGRGSSYEQYF
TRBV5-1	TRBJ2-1	CASSPQVDYNEQFF
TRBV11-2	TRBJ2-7	CASSPWLAGGRDEQYF
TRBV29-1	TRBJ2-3	CSVEGDAGAGTDTQYF
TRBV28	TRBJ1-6	CASSLGTNHNSPLHF
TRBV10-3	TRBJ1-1	CAISSLPATANTEAFF
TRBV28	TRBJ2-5	CASSLGTRPGETQYF
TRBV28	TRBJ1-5	CASSGDRDHQPQHF
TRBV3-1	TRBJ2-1	CASTRGDIPTSISYNEQFF
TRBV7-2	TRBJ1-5	CASTSAQGGSNQPQHF
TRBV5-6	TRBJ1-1	CASSPRQTIEAFF